This T cell receptor beta chain was obtained from a study of blood T cell repertoires in COVID-19. Study information: Acute and convalescent COVID-19 specimens originated in the United States, Italy and Spain. Sources were T cells, B-cell-depleted T cells, or PBMCs; the material itself was cDNA or gDNA.

As processed by the authors: The authors estimated nucleated cell counts from reference gene primer amplification. Assay: immunoSEQ multiplex PCR; the TCRdb copy retains only in-frame clones and omits some. Clone size and the V and J calls come from that table; the DNA yielded D and trimming. The sample lists around 95,000 clones; about 80% were seen once. J gave up 0 bases and V 3 bases, and 4 bases lay outside the gene matches. This CDR3 contains 16 residues. CDR1 LGHNA and CDR2 YNFKEQ come from the germline V gene. V usage is TRBV4-2 and J usage is TRBJ2-3, with TRBD2 matching 9 bases. The TCR comes from a woman in her sixties or seventies with acute or convalescent COVID-19. The material sequenced was peripheral blood. The CDR3: CASSHRAGGSTDTQYF. The CDR3 nucleotides are TGTGCCAGCAGCCACCGAGCGGGGGGAAGCACAGATACGCAGTATTTT.